The 3 T cell receptor beta chains given below trace back to one sample, sequenced in a study of cytomegalovirus exposure and HLA in healthy donors. A multiplex PCR was run with 60 Vbeta primers and 13 Jbeta primers. Data came from immunoSEQ multiplex PCR; TCRdb stores just in-frame clones and leaves some out. The table lists over 110,000 clones, 73% of them singletons. Source material: PBMCs. These receptors all come from a woman aged 40 to 49 in good health and CMV-seronegative.

The chain carries TRBV7-2 and TRBJ1-5; D may be TRBD1 (6 bases). This CDR3 region has 15 residues. The V gene lost 2 bases and the J gene lost 1 base, with 9 bases spanning the gap. The germline V gene encodes CDR1 SGHTA and CDR2 FQGNSA. The CDR3 bases are TGTGCCAGCAGCTTACCCGGGACAAGCAATCAGCCCCAGCATTTT. Translation gives CASSLPGTSNQPQHF.

This sequence joins TRBV5-5 and TRBJ1-6, with TRBD1 identical over 8 bases. The V and J ends lost 3 bases and 4 bases, in that order; junction bases with no gene match: 3. There are 15 residues in the CDR3. From germline, CDR1 is SGHKS and CDR2 YYEKEE (reference sequence). The CDR3 sequence is CASSSRQGYNSPLHF. The CDR3 DNA is TGTGCCAGCAGCTCCCGACAGGGGTATAATTCACCCCTCCACTTT.

This clone was detected once. The rearrangement links TRBV4-1 to TRBJ1-2; the match to TRBD1 covers 8 bases. Germline lookup yields CDR1 MGHRA and CDR2 YSYEKL. Trimming removed 4 bases from V and 4 bases from J; junction bases left unmatched: 2. This CDR3 contains 13 residues. For the CDR3, the DNA is TGCGCCAGCAGCCGGGACAGGAGCTATGGCTACACCTTC. This translates into CASSRDRSYGYTF.